The rows below give T cell receptor beta chains drawn from one sample of a study of OX40 agonist ivuxolimab in advanced cancers. Here immunoSEQ multiplex PCR was the method, and the copy in TCRdb shows in-frame clones only, minus some. The sample has approximately 89,000 clones, approximately 90% seen once. Sequencing was performed on CD4+ or CD8+ T cells sorted from blood, taken in a trial of the OX40 agonist ivuxolimab. The receptors were gathered from an adult with an advanced solid tumor such as melanoma, head and neck, liver or kidney cancer. Each CDR3 is given with its conserved first and last residue. Fields, in order: V gene, J gene, clone size, D gene, CDR3 protein, CDR3 DNA. A D gene is named only where the DNA matches it firmly. Some rows mark clone size as missing; the rest say once, few, many or name a class of expanded clone.

v_gene: TRBV5-1; j_gene: TRBJ1-1; abundance: NA; d_gene: NA; CDR3aa: CASSLTGTNTEAFF; CDR3nt: TGCGCCAGCAGCTTAACAGGGACGAACACTGAAGCTTTCTTT
v_gene: TRBV2; j_gene: TRBJ1-2; abundance: NA; d_gene: NA; CDR3aa: CASDEISYGYTF; CDR3nt: TGTGCCAGCGACGAGATTAGCTATGGCTACACCTTC
v_gene: TRBV27; j_gene: TRBJ2-6; abundance: NA; d_gene: NA; CDR3aa: CASSRNSGANVLTF; CDR3nt: TGTGCCAGCAGTAGGAACTCTGGGGCCAACGTCCTGACTTTC
v_gene: TRBV7-2; j_gene: TRBJ2-2; abundance: NA; d_gene: NA; CDR3aa: CASSSWGDTGELFF; CDR3nt: TGTGCCAGCAGCTCCTGGGGGGATACCGGGGAGCTGTTTTTT
v_gene: TRBV14; j_gene: TRBJ1-6; abundance: NA; d_gene: NA; CDR3aa: CASSQQSSYNSPLHF; CDR3nt: TGTGCCAGCAGCCAGCAGAGCTCCTATAATTCACCCCTCCACTTT
v_gene: TRBV4-1; j_gene: TRBJ1-1; abundance: NA; d_gene: NA; CDR3aa: CASSQGEATEAFF; CDR3nt: TGCGCCAGCAGCCAAGGGGAGGCTACCGAAGCTTTCTTT
v_gene: TRBV30; j_gene: TRBJ1-1; abundance: NA; d_gene: NA; CDR3aa: CAWTPTGRNTEAFF; CDR3nt: TGTGCCTGGACCCCGACAGGCCGGAACACTGAAGCTTTCTTT
v_gene: TRBV10-3; j_gene: TRBJ1-2; abundance: NA; d_gene: TRBD1; CDR3aa: CAINQRTGLGGYTF; CDR3nt: TGTGCCATCAACCAAAGGACAGGGCTAGGTGGCTACACCTTC
v_gene: TRBV6-1; j_gene: TRBJ1-2; abundance: NA; d_gene: NA; CDR3aa: CASSGGGYGYTF; CDR3nt: TGTGCCAGCAGTGGAGGGGGCTATGGCTACACCTTC
v_gene: TRBV6-4; j_gene: TRBJ1-6; abundance: NA; d_gene: TRBD1; CDR3aa: CASSRDRESPLHF; CDR3nt: TGTGCCAGCAGTCGGGACAGGGAGTCACCCCTCCACTTT
v_gene: TRBV4-2; j_gene: TRBJ2-1; abundance: NA; d_gene: TRBD2; CDR3aa: CASSHPRIGTGGPGEQFF; CDR3nt: TGTGCCAGCAGCCACCCGCGAATTGGGACGGGGGGGCCTGGTGAGCAGTTCTTC
v_gene: TRBV27; j_gene: TRBJ2-4; abundance: NA; d_gene: TRBD2; CDR3aa: CASSLRRTGTSGEAPNIQYF; CDR3nt: TGTGCCAGCAGTCTAAGGCGGACCGGGACTAGCGGGGAGGCCCCTAACATTCAGTACTTC
v_gene: TRBV6-1; j_gene: TRBJ1-5; abundance: NA; d_gene: NA; CDR3aa: CASSEAPGSSRRWHF; CDR3nt: TGTGCCAGCAGTGAAGCGCCAGGGTCCTCTAGGAGGTGGCATTTT
v_gene: TRBV5-1; j_gene: TRBJ2-7; abundance: once; d_gene: TRBD1; CDR3aa: CASSWGQGSSYEQYF; CDR3nt: TGCGCCAGCAGCTGGGGACAGGGGAGCTCCTACGAGCAGTACTTC
v_gene: TRBV5-4; j_gene: TRBJ2-7; abundance: NA; d_gene: NA; CDR3aa: CASSSPQEGNPYEQYF; CDR3nt: TGTGCCAGCAGCTCCCCTCAGGAGGGGAACCCCTACGAGCAGTACTTC
v_gene: TRBV2; j_gene: TRBJ2-1; abundance: NA; d_gene: NA; CDR3aa: CASSERGYNEQFF; CDR3nt: TGTGCCAGCAGTGAAAGGGGCTACAATGAGCAGTTCTTC
v_gene: TRBV9; j_gene: TRBJ1-1; abundance: NA; d_gene: TRBD1; CDR3aa: CASSVAWGQGAEAFF; CDR3nt: TGTGCCAGCAGCGTAGCCTGGGGACAGGGTGCTGAAGCTTTCTTT
v_gene: TRBV4-3; j_gene: TRBJ1-1; abundance: NA; d_gene: NA; CDR3aa: CASSQVTEGAEAFF; CDR3nt: TGCGCCAGCAGCCAAGTAACAGAAGGGGCTGAAGCTTTCTTT
v_gene: TRBV10-3; j_gene: TRBJ2-7; abundance: NA; d_gene: TRBD2; CDR3aa: CAIRPTSGGAGGSYEQYF; CDR3nt: TGTGCCATCAGACCGACTAGCGGGGGGGCTGGGGGCTCCTACGAGCAGTACTTC
v_gene: TRBV5-1; j_gene: TRBJ1-2; abundance: NA; d_gene: NA; CDR3aa: CASSLAEGSYGYTF; CDR3nt: TGCGCCAGCAGCTTGGCGGAGGGTTCGTATGGCTACACCTTC
v_gene: TRBV30; j_gene: TRBJ2-5; abundance: NA; d_gene: NA; CDR3aa: CAWSVGDGETQYF; CDR3nt: TGTGCCTGGAGTGTAGGGGACGGAGAGACCCAGTACTTC
v_gene: TRBV27; j_gene: TRBJ2-7; abundance: NA; d_gene: NA; CDR3aa: CASSLSSGQGNFEQYF; CDR3nt: TGTGCCAGCAGTTTATCTAGTGGGCAGGGGAATTTCGAGCAGTACTTC
v_gene: TRBV5-6; j_gene: TRBJ2-5; abundance: NA; d_gene: NA; CDR3aa: CASSLRETQYF; CDR3nt: TGTGCCAGCAGCTTGCGGGAGACCCAGTACTTC
v_gene: TRBV2; j_gene: TRBJ1-2; abundance: NA; d_gene: TRBD1; CDR3aa: CASMWTGNYGYTF; CDR3nt: TGTGCCAGCATGTGGACAGGGAACTATGGCTACACCTTC
v_gene: TRBV6-1; j_gene: TRBJ2-2; abundance: NA; d_gene: NA; CDR3aa: CATALGATGELFF; CDR3nt: TGTGCCACCGCTCTGGGGGCAACCGGGGAGCTGTTTTTT
v_gene: TRBV5-1; j_gene: TRBJ1-3; abundance: NA; d_gene: NA; CDR3aa: CASSSGTAGNTIYF; CDR3nt: TGCGCCAGCAGCTCTGGGACGGCTGGAAACACCATATATTTT
v_gene: TRBV6-6; j_gene: TRBJ2-7; abundance: NA; d_gene: TRBD2; CDR3aa: CASSYSRELLRQYF; CDR3nt: TGTGCCAGCAGTTACTCGCGGGAGCTTCTAAGGCAGTACTTC
v_gene: TRBV10-3; j_gene: TRBJ2-1; abundance: NA; d_gene: TRBD2; CDR3aa: CALSPTAGGLSDEQFF; CDR3nt: TGTGCCCTCAGCCCCACTGCGGGGGGGCTGTCGGATGAGCAGTTCTTC